The 8 T cell receptor beta chains below were found in one sample sequenced in a study of patients with pleural tuberculosis. Each CDR3 protein is one row after TCRdb ran MiXCR on the reads. The top ten clones hold roughly 16% of a sample with around 50,000 distinct CDR3 sequences, about 7.3% of them seen once. All receptors come from a human donor with pleural tuberculosis.

This clonotype showed up just a few times. The V and J genes are TRBV6-2 or TRBV6-3 and TRBJ1-6; D not certain. Trimming cost V 4 bases and J 7 bases, with 8 bases left between them. The CDR3 is made up of 13 amino acids. The germline V gene encodes CDR1 MNHEY and CDR2 SVGEGT. The CDR3 loop is CASSSWGNSPLHF. The CDR3 DNA reads TGTGCCAGCAGTTCCTGGGGAAATTCACCCCTCCACTTT.

This clonotype has at least ten counts. This sequence joins TRBV2 and TRBJ1-1; weak D call: TRBD1 (6 bases). The germline gives CDR1 SNHLY, CDR2 FYNNEI. Trimming took 6 bases from V and 6 from J, leaving 17 bases between them. CDR3 length: 14 amino acids. CDR3 DNA: TGTGCCAGCAGGGAGACTACAGGGTCCGCTGAAGCTTTCTTT. This encodes CASRETTGSAEAFF.

Many counts were recorded for this clonotype. The CDR3 spells CASSLLEGRAEAFF. As DNA, the CDR3 is TGTGCCAGCAGCTTATTGGAGGGGAGGGCTGAAGCTTTCTTT. The V call is TRBV11-2, the J call TRBJ1-1; D may be TRBD1 (5 bases). Trimming cost V 2 bases and J 6 bases, with 13 bases left between them. The CDR3 spans 14 residues. Germline values: CDR1 SGHAT, CDR2 FQNNGV.

The sample holds many counts of this clonotype. The genes are TRBV4-1 and TRBJ1-3; D uncertain. V lost 1 base, J lost 0 bases, and 10 bases lay in between. Germline loops: CDR1 MGHRA, CDR2 YSYEKL. This CDR3 is built from 16 residues. The CDR3 here is CASSQGSGFSGNTIYF. The CDR3 coding sequence is TGCGCCAGCAGCCAAGGTTCCGGTTTCTCTGGAAACACCATATATTTT.

This chain joins TRBV29-1 and TRBJ2-7, with 10 bases fitting TRBD1. CDR1 is SQVTM and CDR2 is ANQGSEA in the germline V gene. The CDR3 totals 14 residues. J gave up 1 base and V 7 bases, and 7 bases lay outside the gene matches. CDR3 sequence (DNA): TGCAGCGCCTATGGGACAGGGGCTTCCTACGAGCAGTACTTC. This codes for CSAYGTGASYEQYF.

This clonotype showed up many times. The V and J genes are TRBV24-1 and TRBJ2-7; a weak D match, TRBD1 (5 bases). V was trimmed by 6 bases and J by 9 bases, leaving 11 bases between them. Germline CDR1 KGHDR, CDR2 SFDVKD. The CDR3 has 11 amino acids. The CDR3 protein is CATSQQDMQYV. For the CDR3, the DNA is TGTGCCACCAGTCAACAGGATATGCAGTACGTC.

This clonotype was seen a single time. The chain carries TRBV12-3 or TRBV12-4 and TRBJ2-5; unclear D gene. The CDR3 has 15 amino acids. Trimming pared 6 bases from V and 1 base from J, leaving 15 bases between. CDR3: CASRRNRVIQETQYF. The CDR3 DNA sequence: TGTGCCAGCAGGAGGAACAGAGTGATCCAAGAGACCCAGTACTTC.

This clonotype was counted ten times or more. The chain recombines TRBV10-3 with TRBJ1-5; TRBD1 agrees at 7 bases. CDR1 is ENHRY and CDR2 is SYGVKD in the germline V gene. This CDR3 is 13 amino acids long. Trimming took 6 bases from V and 7 from J; bases not matched to a gene: 6. Written as DNA, the CDR3 is TGTGCCATCAGCTCAGGGGGGGGCCAGCCCCAGCATTTT. Protein sequence: CAISSGGGQPQHF.